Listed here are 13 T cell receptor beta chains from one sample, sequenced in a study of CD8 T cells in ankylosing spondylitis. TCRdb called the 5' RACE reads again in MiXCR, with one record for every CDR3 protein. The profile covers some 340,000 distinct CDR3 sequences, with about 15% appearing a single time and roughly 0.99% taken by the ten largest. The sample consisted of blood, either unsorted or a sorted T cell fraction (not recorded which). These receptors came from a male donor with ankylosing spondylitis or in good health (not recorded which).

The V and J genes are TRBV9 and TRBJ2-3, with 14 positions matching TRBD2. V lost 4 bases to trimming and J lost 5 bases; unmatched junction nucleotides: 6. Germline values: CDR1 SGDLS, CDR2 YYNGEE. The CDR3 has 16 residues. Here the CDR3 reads CASSFRLAGGQDTQYF. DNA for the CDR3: TGTGCCAGCAGCTTTCGACTAGCGGGGGGGCAAGATACGCAGTATTTT.

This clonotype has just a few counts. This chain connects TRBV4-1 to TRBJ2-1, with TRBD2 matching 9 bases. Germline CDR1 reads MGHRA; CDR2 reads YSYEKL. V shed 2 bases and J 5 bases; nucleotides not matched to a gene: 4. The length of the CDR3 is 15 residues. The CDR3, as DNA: TGCGCCAGCAGCCAATACGGGACTAGCAACAATGAGCAGTTCTTC. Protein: CASSQYGTSNNEQFF.

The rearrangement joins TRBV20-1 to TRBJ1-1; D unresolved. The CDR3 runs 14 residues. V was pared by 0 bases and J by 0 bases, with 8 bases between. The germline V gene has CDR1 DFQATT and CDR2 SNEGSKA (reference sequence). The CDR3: CSARDRWLNTEAFF. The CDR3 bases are TGCAGTGCTAGAGATCGTTGGCTGAACACTGAAGCTTTCTTT.

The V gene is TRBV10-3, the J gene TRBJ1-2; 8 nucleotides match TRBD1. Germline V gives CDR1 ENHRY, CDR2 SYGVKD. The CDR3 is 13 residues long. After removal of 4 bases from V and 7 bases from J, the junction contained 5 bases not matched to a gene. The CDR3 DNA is TGTGCCATCAGTGGGAGGACAGGGTTTGGCTACACCTTC. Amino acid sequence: CAISGRTGFGYTF.

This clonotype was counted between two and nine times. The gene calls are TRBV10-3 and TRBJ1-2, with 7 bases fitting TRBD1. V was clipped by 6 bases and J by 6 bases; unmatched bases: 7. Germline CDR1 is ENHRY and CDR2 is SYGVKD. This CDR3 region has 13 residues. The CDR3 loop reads CAISGSTGNGYTF. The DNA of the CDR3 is TGTGCCATCAGCGGTTCGACAGGGAATGGCTACACCTTC.

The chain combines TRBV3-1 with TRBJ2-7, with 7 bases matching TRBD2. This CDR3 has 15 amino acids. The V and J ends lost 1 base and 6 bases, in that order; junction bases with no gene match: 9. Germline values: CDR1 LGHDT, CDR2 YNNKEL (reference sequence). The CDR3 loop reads CASSQGAGVGGEQYF. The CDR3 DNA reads TGTGCCAGCAGCCAAGGGGCGGGAGTGGGAGGCGAGCAGTACTTC.

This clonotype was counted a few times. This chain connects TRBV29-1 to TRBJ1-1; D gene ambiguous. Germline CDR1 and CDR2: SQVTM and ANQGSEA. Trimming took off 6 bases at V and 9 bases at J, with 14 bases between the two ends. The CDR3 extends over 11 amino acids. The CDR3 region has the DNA TGCAGCGTCGAACCGGGCCCAAAAGCTTTCTTT. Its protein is CSVEPGPKAFF.

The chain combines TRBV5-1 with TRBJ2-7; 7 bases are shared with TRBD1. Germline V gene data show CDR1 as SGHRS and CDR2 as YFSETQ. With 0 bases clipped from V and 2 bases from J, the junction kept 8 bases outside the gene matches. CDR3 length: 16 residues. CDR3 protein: CASSLEVRGSTYEQYF. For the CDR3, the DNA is TGCGCCAGCAGCTTGGAGGTCAGGGGGTCAACCTACGAGCAGTACTTC.

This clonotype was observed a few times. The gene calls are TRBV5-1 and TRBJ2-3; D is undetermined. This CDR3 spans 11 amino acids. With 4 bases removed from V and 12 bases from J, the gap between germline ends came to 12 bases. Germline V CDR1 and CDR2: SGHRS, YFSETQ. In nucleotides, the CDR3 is TGCGCCAGCAGCGCGGCCGGGCCACAGTATTTT. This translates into CASSAAGPQYF. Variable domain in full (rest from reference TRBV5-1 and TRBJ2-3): KAGVTQTPRYLIKTRGQQVTLSCSPISGHRSVSWYQQTPGQGLQFLFEYFSETQRNKGNFPGRFSGRQFSNSRSEMNVSTLELGDSALYLCASSAAGPQYFGPGTRLTVL.

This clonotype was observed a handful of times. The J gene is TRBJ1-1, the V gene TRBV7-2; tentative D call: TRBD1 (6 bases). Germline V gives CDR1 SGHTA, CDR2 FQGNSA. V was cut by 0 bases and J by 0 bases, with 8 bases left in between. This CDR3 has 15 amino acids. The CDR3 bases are TGTGCCAGCAGCTTAGCCGCAGGGGTGAACACTGAAGCTTTCTTT. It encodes CASSLAAGVNTEAFF.

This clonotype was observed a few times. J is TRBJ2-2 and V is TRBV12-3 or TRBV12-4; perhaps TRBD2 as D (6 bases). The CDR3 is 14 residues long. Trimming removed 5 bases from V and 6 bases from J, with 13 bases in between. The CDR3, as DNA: TGTGCCAGCAGTGGAGGGGAGGTTGCCGGGGAGCTGTTTTTT. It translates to CASSGGEVAGELFF.

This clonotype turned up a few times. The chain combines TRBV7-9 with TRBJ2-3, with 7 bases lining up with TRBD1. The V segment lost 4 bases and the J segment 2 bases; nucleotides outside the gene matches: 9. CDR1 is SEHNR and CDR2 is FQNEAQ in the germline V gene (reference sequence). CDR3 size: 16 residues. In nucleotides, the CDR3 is TGTGCCAGCAGCTCAGGACAGGCCGATATCACAGATACGCAGTATTTT. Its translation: CASSSGQADITDTQYF.

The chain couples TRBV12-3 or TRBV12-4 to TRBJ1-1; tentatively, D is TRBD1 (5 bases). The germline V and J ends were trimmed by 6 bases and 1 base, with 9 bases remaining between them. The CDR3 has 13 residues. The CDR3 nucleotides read TGTGCCAGCAGGGCCAGGGAGAACACTGAAGCTTTCTTT. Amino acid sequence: CASRARENTEAFF.